A selection of T cell receptor beta chains follows, all from one sample in a study of T cell repertoires in cytomegalovirus infection. TCRdb reanalysed the reads using MiXCR and keeps one entry per CDR3 protein. The table has 140,000 to 150,000 distinct CDR3 sequences, roughly 32% seen once. These receptors have no identified antigens. The sample here was CD8+ T cells from cultured PBMCs, taken from culture after CMV antigen stimulation. All receptors derive from a human donor in good health (CMV status not recorded). Some clones in this sample may be carry-over from other donors' samples. The CDR3 runs from the conserved cysteine through the conserved F or W. Fields, in order: D gene, J gene, V gene, clone size, CDR3 DNA, CDR3 protein. D genes are given only for firm matches. Rows give clone size only sometimes, using once, few, many, or a class for an expanded clone.

d_call: TRBD2
j_call: TRBJ2-3
v_call: TRBV7-7
clone_size: NA
cdr3_nt: TGTGCCAGCAGCTTAATGGGGGGGACAGATACGCAGTATTTT
cdr3_aa: CASSLMGGTDTQYF

d_call: TRBD1
j_call: TRBJ1-2
v_call: TRBV7-9
clone_size: many
cdr3_nt: TGTGCCAGCAGCTCTGACAGGGCCACCACTAACTATGGCTACACCTTC
cdr3_aa: CASSSDRATTNYGYTF

d_call: NA
j_call: TRBJ1-1
v_call: TRBV19
clone_size: few
cdr3_nt: TGTGCCAGTAGTTCCAAGGACATACCGAACACTGAAGCTTTCTTT
cdr3_aa: CASSSKDIPNTEAFF

d_call: TRBD1
j_call: TRBJ2-1
v_call: TRBV19
clone_size: NA
cdr3_nt: TGTGCCAGTAGTTGGCGACAGGGGGCACCTTTCAATGAGCAGTTCTTC
cdr3_aa: CASSWRQGAPFNEQFF

d_call: NA
j_call: TRBJ2-2
v_call: TRBV15
clone_size: many
cdr3_nt: TGTGCCACCAGCAGAGAAGGGAGGACCGGGGAGCTGTTTTTT
cdr3_aa: CATSREGRTGELFF

d_call: NA
j_call: TRBJ2-1
v_call: TRBV11-2
clone_size: many
cdr3_nt: TGTGCCAGCAGTGGGATTCTAGGTATCTACAATGAGCAGTTCTTC
cdr3_aa: CASSGILGIYNEQFF

d_call: NA
j_call: TRBJ2-1
v_call: TRBV9
clone_size: NA
cdr3_nt: TGTGCCAGCAGCTCAGGGGGGGGGCATAGCTCCTACAATGAGCAGTTCTTC
cdr3_aa: CASSSGGGHSSYNEQFF

d_call: TRBD1
j_call: TRBJ1-6
v_call: TRBV10-3
clone_size: many
cdr3_nt: TGTGCCATCAGCCCGGGACAGGGGTTAAGTATAAATTCACCCCTCCACTTT
cdr3_aa: CAISPGQGLSINSPLHF

d_call: NA
j_call: TRBJ2-7
v_call: TRBV7-6
clone_size: few
cdr3_nt: TGTGCCAGCGGCGGTGGGGGGGGCCCAGAAGATGAGCAGTACTTC
cdr3_aa: CASGGGGGPEDEQYF

d_call: NA
j_call: TRBJ2-2
v_call: TRBV6-1
clone_size: NA
cdr3_nt: TGTGCCAGCAGTGAATGGTGGTTGTCAGCCGCCGGGGAGCTGTTTTTT
cdr3_aa: CASSEWWLSAAGELFF

d_call: NA
j_call: TRBJ2-3
v_call: TRBV27
clone_size: NA
cdr3_nt: TGTGCCAGCAGTGCCTCCTCTAGATCAGATACGCAGTATTTT
cdr3_aa: CASSASSRSDTQYF

d_call: TRBD1
j_call: TRBJ1-2
v_call: TRBV6-2/TRBV6-3
clone_size: NA
cdr3_nt: TGTGCCAGCAGTTTTGTACAGGGGGATCCCACTAACTATGGCTACACCTTC
cdr3_aa: CASSFVQGDPTNYGYTF

d_call: TRBD1
j_call: TRBJ2-5
v_call: TRBV14
clone_size: many
cdr3_nt: TGTGCCAGCAGCCACGGGACAGGGTATGAGACCCAGTACTTC
cdr3_aa: CASSHGTGYETQYF

d_call: TRBD2
j_call: TRBJ2-1
v_call: TRBV20-1
clone_size: few
cdr3_nt: TGCAGTGCTAACCCGGCGGGGGAGTACAATGAGCAGTTCTTC
cdr3_aa: CSANPAGEYNEQFF

d_call: NA
j_call: TRBJ2-1
v_call: TRBV11-2
clone_size: NA
cdr3_nt: TGTGCCAGCAGCCCGGAGGCCCGTGGGCGCAATGAGCAGTTCTTC
cdr3_aa: CASSPEARGRNEQFF

d_call: TRBD2
j_call: TRBJ2-3
v_call: TRBV7-2
clone_size: NA
cdr3_nt: TGTGTCAGCAGCGAAGGTACTAGCGGCCTTACGCAGTATTTT
cdr3_aa: CVSSEGTSGLTQYF

d_call: TRBD2
j_call: TRBJ2-1
v_call: TRBV11-1
clone_size: once
cdr3_nt: TGTGCCAGCAGCTTTAGGAGCGGGGGCCTTTCGAGCTCCTACAATGAGCAGTTCTTC
cdr3_aa: CASSFRSGGLSSSYNEQFF

d_call: TRBD1
j_call: TRBJ1-1
v_call: TRBV19
clone_size: NA
cdr3_nt: TGTGCCAGTGCGTACGGGACAGTTAACACTGAAGCTTTCTTT
cdr3_aa: CASAYGTVNTEAFF

d_call: NA
j_call: TRBJ2-7
v_call: TRBV10-3
clone_size: NA
cdr3_nt: TGTGCCATCAGTGAGTTGAAGGACAACCACGAGCAGTACTTC
cdr3_aa: CAISELKDNHEQYF